Sequencing of this T cell receptor (beta chain) was carried out in a study of cytotoxic CD8 clonotypes in ibrutinib-treated CLL (dated by TCRdb to about 2021). With respect to the entire study: The cohort was composed of 11 relapsed/refractory and about 15 treatment-naive patients; IGHV unmutated status was identified in 17 patients. Cryopreserved peripheral blood mononuclear cells were obtained prior to treatment, at the time of response, and at either disease progression or sustained remission. Partial responses were observed in roughly 24 patients and complete responses in 2; after a median follow-up of around 64 months, remission was maintained in 15 or so patients and progression was observed in roughly 12. On average, each sample yielded some 250,000 productive templates and over 90,000 productive rearrangements. Longitudinal samples were obtainable from about 30% of the roughly 86 participants in the trial. Response samples were taken after a median of approximately a year on treatment, ranging from about 6 to 40 months. Every remission and progressive disease sample was obtained while ibrutinib was still being received by the patients.

Read against the paper, the sample's time point label means: about eleven months on ibrutinib. For TCR beta library preparation, roughly 2.2 micrograms of genomic DNA were isolated from cryopreserved PBMCs. High-throughput TCR beta sequencing was performed on longitudinal blood samples from CLL patients receiving ibrutinib monotherapy. The patients took part in an open-label, single-center phase 2 trial of ibrutinib monotherapy. Broader findings and caveats from the paper: At ibrutinib response clonality went up, during sustained remission it held steady, and at progression it dropped back toward baseline. Sustained-remission and progressing patients did not have matched sampling times, and lymph node repertoires were not examined. Baseline clonality was found to be higher than that of age-matched healthy donors and was strongly correlated with circulating CD8+ T-cell counts. Public clonotypes were found to be uncommon and were observed to contract or remain stable during treatment; the increase in clonality was shown to reflect expansion of private clonotypes at ibrutinib response.

A remark on this clone: Its antigen specificity is not known. No much larger clonotype is one base removed from it; base qualities were not supplied.

A MiSeq instrument was used for deep resolution sequencing, which targeted depths ranging from 1 in 1 million up to 1 in 200,000 T cells, with coverage averaging 10x for each clonotype. TCR beta libraries were generated with the immunoSEQ hsTCRB Kit. The published analysis was carried out like this. Data were analyzed with ImmunoSEQ Data Assistant and ImmunoSEQ Analyzer, with V, D and J genes assigned per IMGT definitions. Clonality, with values ranging from 0 to 1, was calculated as one minus the normalized Shannon entropy of productive rearrangement frequencies. Public clonotype analysis was restricted to overrepresented clonotypes comprising at least 0.05% of each patient's repertoire. Roughly 12 age-matched healthy donor repertoires from immuneACCESS were used as controls for clonality. Entries here come from immuneACCESS through TCRdb and include only in-frame sequences with V and J called. Some clones fail to appear in such tables; in the studies checked, an unresolved V gene covers under half of the shortfall, and the cause of the remainder is unknown. The DNA was the basis for D and trimming; V, J and clone size are from that table. The sample has around 60,000 clones on record, over 60% of them singletons. Around 43% of the sample is held by the ten biggest clonotypes.

V gives up 7 bases and J gives up 4 bases, and the segment between their germline ends measures 23 bases. The cysteine opens and the phenylalanine closes a CDR3 of 17 amino acids. Only the CDR3 DNA stays, 51 bases, in frame from base 1. The germline V gene yields MDHEN for CDR1 and SYDVKM for CDR2. Recombination connected TRBV28 to TRBJ1-3; D gene: possibly TRBD1, on 5 matching bases. The specimen comprised PBMCs, sampled after 12 months of ibrutinib treatment. The clonotype originates from a human donor with chronic lymphocytic leukemia. In nucleotide form, the sequence is TGTGCCAGCACCCCAATGGAGGACTTGGGGCGAGGAAACACCATATATTTT. Translated, this gives CASTPMEDLGRGNTIYF. Reference TRBV28 and TRBJ1-3 proteins supply the regions before and after the CDR3; the full variable domain is: DVKVTQSSRYLVKRTGEKVFLECVQDMDHENMFWYRQDPGLGLRLIYFSYDVKMKEKGDIPEGYSVSREKKERFSLILESASTNQTSMYLCASTPMEDLGRGNTIYFGEGSWLTVV.